Listed here is a single T cell receptor (beta chain). What it binds is unknown. This entry is derived from a study of CD8+CD57+ T cells in acquired aplastic anemia. General study findings and limits: Patients shared 25 to 35 CD8+ CDR3 sequences with controls.

Trimming left V 4 bases short and J 5 bases short, with 14 bases between. The V gene's germline CDR1 is ENHRY and CDR2 SYGVKD. The CDR3 extends over 14 amino acids. The sequenced patients had an expansion of CD8+CD57+ cells seen by flow cytometry. Every one of the patients had aplastic anemia (severe, acquired). Patients were therapy-naive when their blood was sampled. Genomic DNA constituted the template upon which TCR beta VDJ and CDR3 profiling was performed. TCRdb recomputed calls from the reads with MiXCR, one row per CDR3 protein. The sample holds 180,000 or so distinct CDR3 sequences, about half seen once.

Input material: sorted CD4+, CD8+, or CD8+CD57+ T cells (not recorded which) from PBMCs. The V gene is TRBV10-3, the J gene TRBJ2-5; tentatively, D is TRBD2 (5 bases). This sequence was found in a human donor with aplastic anemia. In nucleotides, the CDR3 is TGTGCCATCAGTGGTTGGAGCGGCGGTGAGACCCAGTACTTC. Translation: CAISGWSGGETQYF.